This T cell receptor (beta chain) was sequenced during a study of blood T cell repertoires in COVID-19. At the level of the study: T cells, B-cell-depleted T cells, or PBMCs provided the cDNA or gDNA that served as material.

Produced via immunoSEQ multiplex PCR; TCRdb's table is partial and in-frame only. Of 200,000 to 250,000 clones detected, 80% to 90% appear once; the ten largest clones hold 1.5%. The CDR3 spans 13 residues. Trimming stripped 5 bases from V and 4 bases from J, with 11 bases between. Germline CDR1 and CDR2: MNHEY and SMNVEV (reference sequence). This sequence originates from a man aged 18-30 years with active or convalescent COVID-19. The chain is built from TRBV27 and TRBJ1-2; D call uncertain. Sequencing used peripheral blood. The CDR3 here is CASSVAGPYGYTF. DNA of the CDR3: TGTGCCAGCAGTGTGGCAGGCCCCTATGGCTACACCTTC.